This T cell receptor beta chain was sequenced for a study of shared clonotypes between healthy human individuals. Broader study findings: Generally, estimated richness proved larger in naive subsets than it did in memory subsets.

As regards this clone: Antigen: not known.

Trimming stripped 1 base from V and 0 bases from J, with 10 bases between. Germline CDR1 is SGHTA and CDR2 is FQGNSA. The CDR3 runs 16 residues. The authors distributed each subset's genomic DNA evenly over several immunoSEQ plates. Only in-frame clones appear in the TCRdb table, and some are missing; sequencing was by immunoSEQ multiplex PCR. The sample holds about 2.3 million clones, over 85% seen once. The gene calls are TRBV7-2 and TRBJ1-3; D is unresolved. This TCR was sampled from a man in his late teens or twenties in good health. Some clones in this sample may be carry-over from other donors' samples. Sequencing was performed on naive CD4+ T cells from PBMCs. Noted subset: CD45RA+ positively selected. This CDR3 is CASSLVPGASGNTIYF. Written as DNA, the CDR3 is TGTGCCAGCAGCTTAGTTCCAGGCGCCTCTGGAAACACCATATATTTT.